This T cell receptor beta chain was sequenced in a study of identical twins. Findings and caveats of the study: Abundant beta clonotypes from cord blood bore fewer insertions; memory repertoires lacked this pattern.

In germline, CDR1 is MDHEN, CDR2 SYDVKM. Between the trimmed V and J ends, which lost 2 bases and 1 base, there was a span of 11 bases. The CDR3 extends over 15 amino acids. This clonotype was detected a few times. Its antigen is unknown. A universal primer site arose from template switching, and cDNA bore unique molecular identifiers. TCRdb re-called the 5' RACE reads with MiXCR, one entry per CDR3 protein. The data show about 890,000 distinct CDR3 sequences, about 12% seen once. The same specimen was also included in a second study, on yellow fever vaccine responses in identical twins.

The rearrangement joins TRBV28 to TRBJ2-5, with a tentative D call TRBD1 (6 bases). The sequencing sample was made of PBMCs. This TCR was recovered from a woman aged 18-30 years in good health. CDR3 in DNA: TGTGCCAGCAGTTTAATTGTGACAGGCCAAGAGACCCAGTACTTC. Translating gives CASSLIVTGQETQYF.